The 23 T cell receptor beta chains presented below share a single source sample, sequenced in a study of identical twins. TCRdb redid the calling of the 5' RACE reads with MiXCR, one entry per CDR3 protein. The sample shows 210,000 or so distinct CDR3 sequences, around 8.1% of them seen only once. These sequences were also reported in another study, on yellow fever vaccine responses in identical twins.

The sample taken for sequencing was memory (CD45RO+) T cells sorted from blood. These receptors were taken from a woman aged 18-29 years in good health.

This clonotype has just a few counts. This sequence joins TRBV2 and TRBJ2-7, with 9 bases identical to TRBD1. Trimming at V came to 8 bases and at J to 7 bases, leaving 9 bases not matched to a gene. This CDR3 has 13 residues. Germline V lookup: CDR1 SNHLY, CDR2 FYNNEI. The CDR3 reads CASGQGLLTEQYF. Written as DNA, the CDR3 is TGTGCCAGCGGACAGGGGCTACTAACGGAGCAGTACTTC.

The V gene is TRBV3-1, the J gene TRBJ2-7; 7 bases match TRBD2. Unmatched junction bases numbered 3, after V lost 1 base and J lost 3 bases. Germline V gene lookup returns CDR1 LGHDT and CDR2 YNNKEL (reference sequence). This CDR3 is built from 14 residues. This CDR3 reads CASSQASGNYEQYF. The CDR3 coding sequence is TGTGCCAGCAGCCAAGCCAGCGGGAACTACGAGCAGTACTTC.

V usage is TRBV2 and J usage is TRBJ2-7, with 9 positions matching TRBD1. CDR1 is SNHLY, CDR2 FYNNEI, per germline. J was trimmed by 0 bases and V by 5 bases; bases with no gene match: 5. The CDR3 sequence is 15 residues long. CDR3 region: CASSLGQGFSYEQYF. CDR3 nucleotide sequence: TGTGCCAGCAGTCTCGGACAGGGGTTCTCCTACGAGCAGTACTTC.

This clonotype showed up just a few times. The rearrangement links TRBV11-2 to TRBJ2-1, with 10 nucleotides matching TRBD1. The CDR3 sequence is 15 residues long. V dropped 6 bases and J dropped 8; count of bases not matched to a gene: 10. Germline loops: CDR1 SGHAT, CDR2 FQNNGV. The CDR3: CASSFQTGGFDEQFF. CDR3 DNA sequence: TGTGCCAGCAGTTTCCAGACAGGGGGCTTCGATGAGCAGTTCTTC. The full variable domain, with the rest looked up from reference TRBV11-2 and TRBJ2-1, is EAGVAQSPRYKIIEKRQSVAFWCNPISGHATLYWYQQILGQGPKLLIQFQNNGVVDDSQLPKDRFSAERLKGVDSTLKIQPAKLEDSAVYLCASSFQTGGFDEQFFGPGTRLTVL.

In this sample, this clonotype turned up many times. The chain couples TRBV6-5 to TRBJ2-1; D unresolved. Deletions cut 2 bases from V and 1 base from J, with 12 bases between. CDR3 length: 16 amino acids. Germline V gene sequence: CDR1 MNHEY, CDR2 SVGAGI. CDR3 in DNA: TGTGCCAGCAGTTACAGACACGAAAGATCCTACAATGAGCAGTTCTTC. This codes for CASSYRHERSYNEQFF.

This clonotype was seen at least ten times. The chain has TRBV12-3 or TRBV12-4 and TRBJ2-7; a weak D match, TRBD1 (5 bases). CDR3 length: 14 amino acids. The V gene lost 3 bases and the J gene lost 0 bases, with 9 bases spanning the gap. The CDR3 protein is CASSLQGNSYEQYF. For the CDR3, the DNA is TGTGCCAGCAGTTTGCAGGGTAACTCCTACGAGCAGTACTTC.

This clonotype was seen ten or more times. The chain has TRBV7-3 and TRBJ2-1, with 10 nucleotides matching TRBD1. The CDR3 has 13 amino acids. V was clipped by 4 bases and J by 8 bases; unmatched bases: 2. Looked up from germline, CDR1 is SGHTA and CDR2 is FQGTGA. Here the CDR3 DNA reads TGTGCCAGCAGCTGGGGACAGGGGTATGAGCAGTTCTTC. Translation: CASSWGQGYEQFF.

As regards this clonotype: The junction and the germline gene differ at one end; a read error may be behind it. This rearrangement joins TRBV7-7 to TRBJ2-5; weak D call: TRBD2 (5 bases). Germline CDR1 is SSHAT and CDR2 is FNYEAQ (reference sequence). This CDR3 spans 13 amino acids. The CDR3 DNA is TGTGCTAGCAGCAGGCTAGCCTCGGAGACCCAGTACTTC. Protein sequence: CASSRLASETQYF.

This clonotype showed up many times. The chain is built from TRBV23-1 and TRBJ2-2; 11 bases are shared with TRBD1. TRBV23-1 is an ORF, with its function uncertain. CDR3 length: 14 amino acids. Germline trimming cut 9 bases from V and 6 bases from J; bases unmatched to any gene: 6. The CDR3 is CARTGTGGAGELFF. The CDR3 DNA reads TGCGCCAGGACCGGGACAGGGGGTGCCGGGGAGCTGTTTTTT.

The chain carries TRBV5-1 and TRBJ2-1; 8 nucleotides align to TRBD1. Germline V gives CDR1 SGHRS, CDR2 YFSETQ. Trimming cost V 4 bases and J 9 bases; bases outside gene matches: 3. The CDR3 sequence is 12 residues long. This chain's CDR3 is CASSLDRAEQFF. CDR3 sequence (DNA): TGCGCCAGCAGCCTGGACAGGGCTGAGCAGTTCTTC.

The chain combines TRBV7-9 with TRBJ1-2; D possibly corresponds to TRBD1 (5 bases). The CDR3 is 14 residues long. Trimming took off 2 bases at V and 10 bases at J, with 17 bases between the two ends. Germline values: CDR1 SEHNR, CDR2 FQNEAQ (reference sequence). CDR3 bases: TGTGCCAGCAGCTTAAGGGGCAGGGAAGGCGACTACACCTTC. Translated: CASSLRGREGDYTF.

Only a few counts were recorded for this clonotype. V and J are TRBV19 and TRBJ2-7, with TRBD1 matching over 8 bases. Germline V lookup: CDR1 LNHDA, CDR2 SQIVND (reference sequence). V trimming: 6 bases; J trimming: 0 bases; junction bases outside the gene matches: 7. This CDR3 comprises 15 residues. CDR3 nucleotide sequence: TGTGCCAGTAGGACCGGGACAGGACACTCCTACGAGCAGTACTTC. Protein: CASRTGTGHSYEQYF.

This chain connects TRBV9 to TRBJ2-7; 11 nucleotides line up with TRBD2. The trim removed 9 bases at V and 5 bases at J, leaving 19 bases unmatched. The length of the CDR3 is 17 residues. CDR1 and CDR2 (germline): SGDLS, YYNGEE. The DNA for the CDR3 is TGTGCCACCAGGCCTGGTGGTAGCGGGAGGGAAGGGCACGAGCAGTACTTC. This gives the protein CATRPGGSGREGHEQYF.

The chain couples TRBV11-2 to TRBJ2-7; TRBD1 matches 8 bases. The CDR3 is made up of 15 amino acids. Germline CDR1 is SGHAT and CDR2 is FQNNGV. V shed 1 base and J 6 bases; nucleotides not matched to a gene: 8. CDR3 coding DNA: TGTGCCAGCAGCTTAGGGGGCAGGGGGCTTCCCGAGCAGTACTTC. It translates to CASSLGGRGLPEQYF.

Only a few counts were recorded for this clonotype. The chain combines TRBV7-2 with TRBJ2-4, with D perhaps TRBD1 (5 bases). Germline lookup yields CDR1 SGHTA and CDR2 FQGNSA. This CDR3 comprises 17 residues. Trimming removed 1 base at V and 0 bases at J, with 13 bases between. DNA for the CDR3: TGTGCCAGCAGCTTAGGAGTTTCAGGGAAAGCCAAAAACATTCAGTACTTC. Its protein product is CASSLGVSGKAKNIQYF. Together with reference TRBV7-2 and TRBJ2-4, the CDR3 gives the full variable domain: GAGVSQSPSNKVTEKGKDVELRCDPISGHTALYWYRQSLGQGLEFLIYFQGNSAPDKSGLPSDRFSAERTGGSVSTLTIQRTQQEDSAVYLCASSLGVSGKAKNIQYFGAGTRLSVL.

This clonotype has at least ten counts. CDR3 in amino acids: CAISALRPDTQYF. The CDR3 coding sequence is TGTGCCATCAGTGCCCTACGGCCAGATACGCAGTATTTT. The chain recombines TRBV10-3 with TRBJ2-3; unclear D gene. CDR1 and CDR2 (germline): ENHRY, SYGVKD. The length of the CDR3 is 13 residues. Trimming shortened V by 4 bases and J by 4 bases, and 9 bases separated the two germline ends.

The rearrangement joins TRBV6-5 to TRBJ2-7; weak D call: TRBD1 (6 bases). This CDR3 is built from 15 residues. Germline CDR1 and CDR2: MNHEY and SVGAGI. V lost 2 bases to trimming and J lost 2 bases, with 13 bases between them. The CDR3 is CASSYIQGTAYEQYF. The CDR3 region has the DNA TGTGCCAGCAGTTACATACAGGGTACAGCCTACGAGCAGTACTTC.

This clonotype has a count of ten or more. The chain links TRBV7-2 to TRBJ2-5; tentative D call: TRBD2 (6 bases). Germline V gives CDR1 SGHTA, CDR2 FQGNSA. V lost 0 bases and J 5 bases, leaving 10 bases between the germline ends. The CDR3 consists of 14 residues. The chain's CDR3 is CASSLAGGRETQYF. The CDR3 bases are TGTGCCAGCAGCTTAGCGGGGGGAAGGGAGACCCAGTACTTC.

This rearrangement joins TRBV28 to TRBJ2-1; 9 nucleotides align to TRBD2. The germline CDR1 and CDR2 sequences are MDHEN and SYDVKM. V lost 6 bases and J lost 2; bases outside the gene matches: 5. The CDR3 has 15 amino acids. CDR3 amino acids: CASSSSGKAYNEQFF. In DNA, the CDR3 is TGTGCCAGCAGCTCTAGCGGGAAGGCCTACAATGAGCAGTTCTTC.

In this sample, this clonotype turned up a few times. The chain links TRBV3-1 to TRBJ1-2; D is unclear. V was clipped by 0 bases and J by 4 bases, with 9 bases between them. Germline V gene data show CDR1 as LGHDT and CDR2 as YNNKEL (reference sequence). The CDR3 has 14 amino acids. CDR3 in DNA: TGTGCCAGCAGCCAAGAAGGAACAATCTATGGCTACACCTTC. Translation: CASSQEGTIYGYTF.

This clonotype was seen many times. V and J are TRBV12-3 or TRBV12-4 and TRBJ2-5; D is uncertain. This CDR3 is built from 14 residues. The germline V and J ends were trimmed by 8 bases and 0 bases, with 13 bases remaining between them. Here the CDR3 DNA reads TGTGCCAGCGGGGTCGCCCGGTACCAAGAGACCCAGTACTTC. This sequence encodes CASGVARYQETQYF.

The table lists this clonotype with a few counts. The chain carries TRBV6-4 and TRBJ2-2, with no clear D. The CDR3 is 13 residues long. The germline V gene encodes CDR1 MRHNA and CDR2 SNTAGT. V was cut by 5 bases and J by 4 bases, with 8 bases left in between. DNA for the CDR3: TGTGCCAGCAGTATTGACGGCACCGGGGAGCTGTTTTTT. Translating it yields CASSIDGTGELFF.

This clonotype was detected a few times. The gene calls are TRBV6-1 and TRBJ1-2; D ambiguous. This CDR3 has 14 amino acids. CDR1 and CDR2 (germline): MNHNS, SASEGT. Trimming removed 2 bases from V and 8 bases from J, with 15 bases in between. The CDR3 is CASSETASPRGYTF. The DNA for the CDR3 is TGTGCCAGCAGTGAAACTGCGTCTCCCAGGGGCTACACCTTC.